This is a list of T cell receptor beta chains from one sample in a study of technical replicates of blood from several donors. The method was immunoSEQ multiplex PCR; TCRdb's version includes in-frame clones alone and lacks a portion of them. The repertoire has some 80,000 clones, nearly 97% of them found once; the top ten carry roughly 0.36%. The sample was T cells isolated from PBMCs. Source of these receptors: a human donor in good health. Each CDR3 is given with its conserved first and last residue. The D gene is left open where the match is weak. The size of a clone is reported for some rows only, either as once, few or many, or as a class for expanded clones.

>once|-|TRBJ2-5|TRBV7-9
TGTGCCAGCAGCTTAGTTTCCAGAAAAGAGACCCAGTACTTC
CASSLVSRKETQYF
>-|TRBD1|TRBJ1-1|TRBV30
TGTGCCTGGTCAGAAGGGGGCGTGAACACTGAAGCTTTCTTT
CAWSEGGVNTEAFF
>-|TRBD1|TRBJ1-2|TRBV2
TGTGCCAGCAGGGGGACAGACAACTATGGCTACACCTTC
CASRGTDNYGYTF
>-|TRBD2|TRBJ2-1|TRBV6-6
TGTGCCAGCAGTCAGGGAGGGTCAGGTGAGCAGTTCTTC
CASSQGGSGEQFF
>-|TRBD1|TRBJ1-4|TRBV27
TGTGCCAGCGGGACCGGGACAGGGCAGGAAAAACTGTTTTTT
CASGTGTGQEKLFF
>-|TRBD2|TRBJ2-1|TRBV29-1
TGCAGCGTGAGGACTAGCGGGGACCACAATGAGCAGTTCTTC
CSVRTSGDHNEQFF
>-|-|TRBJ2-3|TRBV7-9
TGTGCCAGCTATCGTAGAGGAGGGAGTAATGATACGCAGTATTTT
CASYRRGGSNDTQYF
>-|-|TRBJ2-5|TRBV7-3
TGTGCCAGCAGCCCAAGTACTCAAGAGACCCAGTACTTC
CASSPSTQETQYF
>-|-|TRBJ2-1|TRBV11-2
TGTGCCAGCAGCTTATATAAGAGTGAGCAGTTCTTC
CASSLYKSEQFF
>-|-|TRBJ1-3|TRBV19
TGTGCCAGTAGTATGCGGGGGCAGGGAAACACCATATATTTT
CASSMRGQGNTIYF
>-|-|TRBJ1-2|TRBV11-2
TGTGCCAGCAGCTTATGGATCTCCGAGGGGGAAGCTAACTATGGCTACACCTTC
CASSLWISEGEANYGYTF
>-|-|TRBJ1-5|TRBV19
TGTGCCAGTAGTCCCGTTGGAGGGAGTATCGGTTATAGCAATCAGCCCCAGCATTTT
CASSPVGGSIGYSNQPQHF
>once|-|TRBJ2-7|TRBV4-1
TGCGCCAGCAGCCAAGACCGGGCCCCAGGGCGCTACGAGCAGTACTTC
CASSQDRAPGRYEQYF
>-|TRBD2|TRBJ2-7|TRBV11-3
TGTGCCAGCAGCTTAGGTCCTAGCGGTAACGGCTACGAGCAGTACTTC
CASSLGPSGNGYEQYF
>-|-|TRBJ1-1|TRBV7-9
TGTGCCAGCAGCTTAATTGCGGGGGGCGCGGAGACTGAAGCTTTCTTT
CASSLIAGGAETEAFF
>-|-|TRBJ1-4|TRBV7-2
TGTGCCAGCAGCCAACGGACAGAAGATGAAAAACTGTTTTTT
CASSQRTEDEKLFF
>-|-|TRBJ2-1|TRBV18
TGTGCCAGCTCACCATTAGAGGGGACTCACAATGAGCAGTTCTTC
CASSPLEGTHNEQFF
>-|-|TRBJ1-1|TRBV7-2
TGTGCCAGCAGCTCGGGCAGGGCCACTGAAGCTTTCTTT
CASSSGRATEAFF
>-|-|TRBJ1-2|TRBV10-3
TGTGCCATCGGTAAAGGCGCGGAGGATGGCTACACCTTC
CAIGKGAEDGYTF
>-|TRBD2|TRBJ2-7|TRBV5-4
TGTGCCATGGGACTAGCGGACTACTACGAGCAGTACTTC
CAMGLADYYEQYF
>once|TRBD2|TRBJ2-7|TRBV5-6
TGTGCCAGCACCACCGGGACTAGCCAAACTAGGGAGTACTTC
CASTTGTSQTREYF
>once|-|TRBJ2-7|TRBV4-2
TGTGCCAGCAGCCAGGGAGGGGGGGGCCTCGACTACGAGCAGTACTTC
CASSQGGGGLDYEQYF
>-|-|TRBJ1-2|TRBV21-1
TGTGCCAGTCGGGACAGTTTTTATGGCTACACCTTC
CASRDSFYGYTF
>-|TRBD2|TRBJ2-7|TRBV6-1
TGTGCCAGCAGTGATTCGGAGCGGGAGGCGGGTTACGAGCAGTACTTC
CASSDSEREAGYEQYF
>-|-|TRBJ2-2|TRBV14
TGTGCCAGCTCCGGGAGTAACACCGGGGAGCTGTTTTTT
CASSGSNTGELFF
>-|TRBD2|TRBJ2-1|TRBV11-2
TGTGCCAGCAGCTTACTTACGGGAGGGAATGAGCAGTTCTTC
CASSLLTGGNEQFF
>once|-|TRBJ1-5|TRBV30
TGTGCCTGGGCCGGGACTGACTATCAGCCCCAGCATTTT
CAWAGTDYQPQHF